This T cell receptor (beta chain) was sequenced during a study of blood T cell repertoires in COVID-19. Overall study: From the United States, Italy and Spain came samples of acute and convalescent COVID-19. T cells, B-cell-depleted T cells, or PBMCs supplied cDNA or gDNA.

The data were produced by immunoSEQ multiplex PCR, yet TCRdb's version contains in-frame clones alone and is incomplete. The data show 230,000 or so clones, about 86% seen once. V gave up 2 bases and J gave up 2 bases; unmatched junction bases: 6. Germline V gene sequence: CDR1 KGHSH, CDR2 LQKENI. The CDR3 is made up of 16 amino acids. The rearrangement links TRBV18 to TRBJ2-1; 7 nucleotides align to TRBD2. The sequenced sample was PBMCs or T cells enriched from blood (not recorded which). This receptor was identified in a woman aged 45-65 years with acute COVID-19. The CDR3 nucleotides are TGTGCCAGCTCACCAAGGGGAGGGAATGCCTACAATGAGCAGTTCTTC. This translates into CASSPRGGNAYNEQFF.